One TCR beta chain is described in this entry. It has no known antigen specificity. No clone much larger than this one lies a single base away; base qualities are absent. This specimen belongs to a study of CD8 T cells in Susac syndrome (dated by TCRdb to 2018 to 2020). In the study overall: Of the Susac syndrome patients who were sequenced, eight were in clinical remission while six had clinically active disease. Susac syndrome patients were therapy-naive, on corticosteroids (some also receiving IVIg), or on IVIg alone at blood withdrawal. The study used repertoire sequencing to test whether antigen drove CD8+ T cell activation and differentiation in Susac syndrome. Beyond this particular receptor, the publication reports: The number of individuals in the TCR sequencing and HLA analysis was acknowledged as relatively small. No clonal expansion was detected in the CD4+ T cell repertoire of Susac syndrome patients.

RNA was extracted using the RNeasy kit, and about 0.5 to 1 ug of the RNA was reverse transcribed with random hexamers. The immunoSEQ multiplex PCR assay, which covers 54 Vbeta and 13 Jbeta segments, was used to amplify TCR beta CDR3 regions. Bias from PCR amplification was corrected by using a synthetic template baseline for primer optimization and for computational correction. The authors processed their data as follows. Reads were assigned to V, D and J genes according to IMGT and analyzed in immunoSEQ Analyzer, with only productive sequences retained. To calculate clonality, Shannon entropy was normalized by log2 of the number of productive unique sequences and then subtracted from one. Public and private clones were assessed among the 100 most prevalent clones of each patient and control. Clones were defined as Susac-specific when absent from the healthy and MS cohorts, from approximately 970 published viral clones and from other ImmuneACCESS disease sequences. TCRdb's own reprocessing of the public reads used fastp at Q25 and MiXCR and kept productive beta chains. Every entry covers one CDR3 protein and lists the most common genes and DNA from its rows. The V and J calls shown here were made by TCRdb, not taken from the authors' results. The sample records 67,000 or so distinct CDR3 sequences, 90% to 95% of which are singletons. Of the sample, roughly 0.16% is held by the ten largest clones.

CDR1 and CDR2 are drawn from the germline V gene: MGHRA, YSYEKL. The CDR3 numbers 14 residues from cysteine through phenylalanine. Only the CDR3 DNA is retained, 42 bases long and in frame from the first base. Relative to germline, V is missing 6 bases and J is missing 0 bases, with 4 bases of the junction outside any gene match. Peripheral blood CD8+ and CD4+ T cells from healthy donors, Susac syndrome patients and multiple sclerosis patients were profiled using high-throughput TCR beta sequencing. Susac syndrome patients met recently defined diagnostic criteria for definite or probable disease. Bulk CD8+ and CD4+ T cells were purified by magnetic negative isolation, while CD8+ TEMRA cells were enriched using FACS. Blood was drawn into EDTA tubes, processed within 24 hours, and PBMCs were isolated by density gradient centrifugation. PBMCs destined for TCR sequencing were cryopreserved in liquid nitrogen and later thawed in a 37 °C water bath. A purity of at least 90% was achieved for sorted or isolated CD4+, CD8+ and CD8+ TEMRA cells.

The source is a human donor with Susac syndrome. Recombination connected TRBV4-1 to TRBJ1-1, with 7 middle bases fitting TRBD1. The sequenced material came from CD4+ T cells from PBMCs. The DNA sequence is given as TGCGCCAGCAGTTGGGGACAGATGAACACTGAAGCTTTCTTT. It encodes CASSWGQMNTEAFF.